The rows below give T cell receptor beta chains drawn from one sample of a study of T cells after yellow fever vaccination. From the 5' RACE reads, TCRdb called clonotypes with MiXCR, one entry per CDR3 protein. The table records under 250,000 distinct CDR3 sequences, 6.9% of them present only once. The material sequenced was CD4+ T cells sorted from PBMCs, taken 15 days after the yellow fever booster vaccination. The receptors stem from a man aged 25 to 45 who received the YFV17D yellow fever vaccine. The conserved cysteine and the conserved F or W are not part of the CDR3 here.

V	J	CDR3
TRBV7-2	TRBJ2-7	ASSPLAAPSYEQY
TRBV7-2	TRBJ2-7	ASGPGLADSYEQY
TRBV10-2	TRBJ2-1	ASSENLGEQF
TRBV5-1	TRBJ2-7	ASSLAGGKSYEQY
TRBV7-2	TRBJ2-1	ASSLGGRALPEQF
TRBV5-4	TRBJ2-5	ASSPAGRETQY
TRBV29-1	TRBJ1-2	SVVRGQGYGYT
TRBV5-1	TRBJ2-5	ASSVGIAPEETQY
TRBV5-1	TRBJ2-2	ASSLGLAATGELF
TRBV20-1	TRBJ2-5	SARLGTSETQY
TRBV3-1	TRBJ2-7	ASSGGHRGYEQY
TRBV20-1	TRBJ2-5	SDQGQLGSGETQY
TRBV14	TRBJ1-2	ASSQVGISYGYT
TRBV7-2	TRBJ2-3	ASSFAWFSTDTQY
TRBV28	TRBJ2-3	ASSQTGTSADTQY
TRBV29-1	TRBJ2-2	SVEPLMNTGELF
TRBV7-6	TRBJ2-7	ASSLRAGGSYEQY
TRBV10-1	TRBJ2-1	ASSGLGGSNEQF
TRBV11-2	TRBJ2-3	ASSLVGGGKPTQY
TRBV20-1	TRBJ2-7	SAKGSARDRVYEQY
TRBV20-1	TRBJ2-5	SASGSGVETQY
TRBV5-1	TRBJ1-2	ASSPGQGGNGYT
TRBV5-1	TRBJ2-5	ASSLGVRDFNQETQY